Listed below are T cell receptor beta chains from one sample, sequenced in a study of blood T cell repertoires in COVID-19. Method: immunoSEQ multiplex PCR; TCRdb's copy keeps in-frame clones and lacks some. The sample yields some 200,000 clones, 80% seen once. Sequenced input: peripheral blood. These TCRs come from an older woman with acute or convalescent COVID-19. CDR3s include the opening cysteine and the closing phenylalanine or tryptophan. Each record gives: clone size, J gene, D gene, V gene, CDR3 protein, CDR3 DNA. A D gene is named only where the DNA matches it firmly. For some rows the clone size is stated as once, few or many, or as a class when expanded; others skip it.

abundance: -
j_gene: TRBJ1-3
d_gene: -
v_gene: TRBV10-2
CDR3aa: CASSERVPSSGNTIYF
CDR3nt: TGCGCCAGCAGTGAACGGGTGCCAAGCTCTGGAAACACCATATATTTT

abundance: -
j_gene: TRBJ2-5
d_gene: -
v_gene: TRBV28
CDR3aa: CASIPRGAGKETQYF
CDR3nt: TGTGCCAGCATCCCACGGGGGGCTGGGAAAGAGACCCAGTACTTC

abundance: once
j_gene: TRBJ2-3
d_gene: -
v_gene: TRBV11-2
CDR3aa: CASSSGSATSTDTQYF
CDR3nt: TGTGCCAGCAGCTCCGGGTCAGCTACTAGCACAGATACGCAGTATTTT

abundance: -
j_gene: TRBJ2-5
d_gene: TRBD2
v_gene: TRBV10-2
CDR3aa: CASGILASETQYF
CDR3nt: TGCGCCAGCGGAATACTAGCGTCTGAGACCCAGTACTTC

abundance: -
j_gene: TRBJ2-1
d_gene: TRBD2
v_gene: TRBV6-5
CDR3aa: CASTRDYFDEQFF
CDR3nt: TGTGCCAGCACCCGGGACTATTTCGATGAGCAGTTCTTC

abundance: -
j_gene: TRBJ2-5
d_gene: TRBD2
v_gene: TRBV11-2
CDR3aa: CASSPGRLAGLDQETQYF
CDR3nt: TGTGCCAGCAGCCCCGGGAGACTAGCGGGCCTTGATCAAGAGACCCAGTACTTC

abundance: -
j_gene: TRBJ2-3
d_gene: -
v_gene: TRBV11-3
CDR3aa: CASSPGLTGGTDTQYF
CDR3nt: TGTGCCAGCAGCCCAGGACTAACGGGAGGCACAGATACGCAGTATTTT

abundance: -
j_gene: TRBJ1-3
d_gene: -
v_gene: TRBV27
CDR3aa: CASSFSSGNTIYF
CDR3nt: TGTGCCAGCAGTTTTAGTTCTGGAAACACCATATATTTT

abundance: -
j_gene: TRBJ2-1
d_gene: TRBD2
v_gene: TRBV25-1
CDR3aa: CASRLAGGHPSEQFF
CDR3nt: TGTGCCAGCAGACTAGCGGGAGGGCACCCAAGTGAGCAGTTCTTC

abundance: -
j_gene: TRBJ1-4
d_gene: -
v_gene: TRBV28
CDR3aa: CASRRATNEKLFF
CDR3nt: TGTGCCAGCCGGAGGGCCACTAATGAAAAACTGTTTTTT

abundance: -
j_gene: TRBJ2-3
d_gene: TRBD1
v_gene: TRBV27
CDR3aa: CASSYRDRGQDTQYF
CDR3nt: TGTGCCAGCAGTTACCGGGACAGGGGGCAAGATACGCAGTATTTT

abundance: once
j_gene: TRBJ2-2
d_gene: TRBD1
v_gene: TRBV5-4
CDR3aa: CASRHGTDKNTGELFF
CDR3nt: TGTGCCAGCAGGCACGGGACAGATAAGAACACCGGGGAGCTGTTTTTT

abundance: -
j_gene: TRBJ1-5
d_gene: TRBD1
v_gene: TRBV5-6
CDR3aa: CASSLPLRDRVSQPQHF
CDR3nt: TGTGCCAGCAGCTTGCCCCTCCGGGACAGGGTATCACAGCCCCAGCATTTT